Following are 32 T cell receptor beta chains from one sample sequenced in a study of T cells in Graves' hyperthyroidism and ophthalmopathy. Amplified TCR beta CDR3 regions came from RNA transcripts. First-round RT-PCR targeting the TCR CDR3 was performed with the HTBI primer set. TCRdb passed the multiplex PCR reads through MiXCR, listing each CDR3 protein once. Of fewer than 800,000 distinct CDR3 sequences listed, about a sixth are singletons. The sequencing sample was made of blood. These receptors all come from a man aged 18 to 30 with Graves' hyperthyroidism.

This clonotype was seen only a few times. The V and J genes are TRBV27 and TRBJ2-1; possibly TRBD1 for D (5 bases). This CDR3 has 16 amino acids. CDR1 MNHEY and CDR2 SMNVEV come from the germline V gene (reference sequence). V lost 5 bases, J lost 0 bases, and 14 bases lay in between. DNA for the CDR3: TGTGCCAGCAGTCTAGGGGCATTTGGCTCCTACAATGAGCAGTTCTTC. As protein: CASSLGAFGSYNEQFF.

In its sample, this clonotype was seen a few times. V usage is TRBV3-1 and J usage is TRBJ2-2, with D tentatively TRBD1 (5 bases). V dropped 6 bases and J dropped 2 bases, with 13 bases sitting between them. CDR1 is LGHDT, CDR2 YNNKEL, per germline (reference sequence). The length of the CDR3 is 15 residues. CDR3 protein: CASSSRVLNTGELFF. For the CDR3, the DNA is TGTGCCAGCAGTTCCAGGGTGCTTAACACCGGGGAGCTGTTTTTT.

This clonotype was counted a few times. This chain connects TRBV20-1 to TRBJ2-7; 8 positions agree with TRBD1. The trim removed 5 bases at V and 4 bases at J, leaving 4 bases unmatched. The CDR3 runs 12 residues. CDR1 is DFQATT and CDR2 is SNEGSKA in the germline V gene (reference sequence). The DNA for the CDR3 is TGCAGTGCTCGACAGGGGATTTACGAGCAGTACTTC. It translates to CSARQGIYEQYF.

In its sample, this clonotype was seen a few times. This chain joins TRBV5-6 and TRBJ1-5; D is unclear. Trimming left V 6 bases short and J 4 bases short, with 11 bases between. Germline CDR1 is SGHDT and CDR2 is YYEEEE. The CDR3 length is 13 residues. CDR3 sequence (DNA): TGTGCCAGCATCGGACTGGGAAATCAGCCCCAGCATTTT. Translation gives CASIGLGNQPQHF.

This clonotype was detected only a few times. The gene calls are TRBV28 and TRBJ1-5, with a possible D match to TRBD1 (5 bases). Germline lookup yields CDR1 MDHEN and CDR2 SYDVKM. Trimming took off 7 bases at V and 10 bases at J, with 17 bases between the two ends. The CDR3 loop spans 13 amino acids. The CDR3 DNA follows: TGTGCCAGCACCCCTGGGGGGTGGGAACCCCAGCATTTT. Its translation: CASTPGGWEPQHF.

This clonotype was detected many times. This chain links TRBV28 with TRBJ2-1; D is unresolved. This CDR3 comprises 13 residues. Deletions cut 3 bases from V and 4 bases from J, with 7 bases between. Looked up from germline, CDR1 is MDHEN and CDR2 is SYDVKM. The CDR3 nucleotides are TGTGCCAGCAGTTTTCCTAGATACAATGAGCAGTTCTTC. Amino acid sequence: CASSFPRYNEQFF.

V is TRBV28 and J is TRBJ1-1; TRBD1 matches 7 bases. The CDR3 is made up of 13 amino acids. The junction had 8 bases not matched to a gene; V was cut back by 8 bases and J by 5 bases. Germline V gene lookup returns CDR1 MDHEN and CDR2 SYDVKM. The CDR3 here is CASGRRGRTEAFF. CDR3 DNA: TGTGCCAGCGGTCGAAGGGGGCGTACTGAAGCTTTCTTT.

This clonotype showed up just a few times. J is TRBJ1-2 and V is TRBV13, with D perhaps TRBD1 (5 bases). The CDR3 is 16 residues long. Per germline, CDR1 PRHDT and CDR2 FYEKMQ (reference sequence). Trimming took off 5 bases at V and 4 bases at J, with 20 bases between the two ends. In DNA, the CDR3 is TGTGCCAGCAGCATCGAGGCGGGGCCCGATATCTATGGCTACACCTTC. Its translation: CASSIEAGPDIYGYTF.

This clonotype was detected many times. The chain links TRBV7-2 to TRBJ1-2, with 9 bases matching TRBD1. CDR3 length: 15 amino acids. The V and J ends lost 5 bases and 7 bases, in that order; junction bases with no gene match: 11. Germline CDR1 reads SGHTA; CDR2 reads FQGNSA. CDR3 nucleotides: TGTGCCAGCAGCGCCGGGACAGGGCTCTCTGGTGGCTACACCTTC. This gives the protein CASSAGTGLSGGYTF.

This clonotype was found a few times. The chain combines TRBV29-1 with TRBJ2-4; D is undetermined. The CDR3 totals 13 residues. CDR1 is SQVTM and CDR2 is ANQGSEA in the germline V gene. V shed 5 bases and J shed 0 bases, with 8 bases lying between them. CDR3: CSVWFLAKNIQYF. The CDR3 DNA reads as TGCAGCGTTTGGTTCTTAGCCAAAAACATTCAGTACTTC.

The rearrangement links TRBV10-3 to TRBJ2-1; D may be TRBD1 or TRBD2 (5 bases each). The germline V and J ends were trimmed by 2 bases and 8 bases, with 16 bases remaining between them. This CDR3 contains 15 residues. Germline CDR1 is ENHRY and CDR2 is SYGVKD. The CDR3 loop is CAISEGLLMGDEQFF. DNA of the CDR3: TGTGCCATCAGTGAGGGACTGCTTATGGGGGATGAGCAGTTCTTC.

This clonotype was seen more than once but under ten times. The J gene is TRBJ1-3, the V gene TRBV27; D possibly corresponds to TRBD1 (5 bases). The CDR3 runs to 16 residues. Germline CDR1 MNHEY, CDR2 SMNVEV (reference sequence). V shed 4 bases and J shed 0 bases, with 13 bases lying between them. CDR3 sequence reads: CASSSSGTRSGNTIYF. The CDR3 coding sequence is TGTGCCAGCAGTTCCTCCGGGACGCGCTCTGGAAACACCATATATTTT.

This clonotype was found a few times. The genes are TRBV28 and TRBJ2-5; D may match TRBD1 or TRBD2 (5 bases each). With 7 bases removed from V and 4 bases from J, the gap between germline ends came to 19 bases. The CDR3 has 15 amino acids. CDR1 and CDR2 from the germline V gene are MDHEN and SYDVKM. CDR3 loop: CASMDRGSRLETQYF. The CDR3 region has the DNA TGTGCCAGCATGGATCGGGGCAGCAGACTAGAGACCCAGTACTTC.

The table lists this clonotype with a few counts. V usage is TRBV24-1 and J usage is TRBJ2-5; D may correspond to TRBD1 or TRBD2 (5 bases each). V lost 3 bases, J lost 3 bases, and 16 bases lay in between. The CDR3 loop spans 16 amino acids. The germline gives CDR1 KGHDR, CDR2 SFDVKD. CDR3 region: CATSDAGTGREETQYF. CDR3 coding DNA: TGTGCCACCAGTGATGCCGGGACCGGGCGAGAAGAGACCCAGTACTTC.

This clonotype was seen only a few times. This chain uses TRBV6-5 with TRBJ1-6; no firm D call. Germline V lookup: CDR1 MNHEY, CDR2 SVGAGI. The CDR3 contains 14 residues. V lost 0 bases and J 12 bases, leaving 12 bases between the germline ends. CDR3 bases: TGTGCCAGCAGTTACTCGAGCAAAGGGCTACCCCTCCACTTT. This encodes CASSYSSKGLPLHF.

This clonotype occurred many times. The chain uses TRBV6-2 or TRBV6-3 and TRBJ1-5; TRBD1 matches 8 bases. Germline-derived CDR1 and CDR2 are MNHEY and SVGEGT. This CDR3 has 14 residues. The junction had 5 bases not matched to a gene; V was cut back by 8 bases and J by 2 bases. CDR3 amino acids: CASGGTGRNQPQHF. In nucleotides, the CDR3 is TGTGCCAGCGGAGGGACAGGTCGCAATCAGCCCCAGCATTTT.

V gene TRBV5-1 combines with J gene TRBJ1-5, with 7 bases aligning to TRBD1. The ends lost 4 bases at V and 7 bases at J; junction bases unmatched: 14. The germline gives CDR1 SGHRS, CDR2 YFSETQ. The CDR3 contains 16 residues. The CDR3 bases are TGCGCCAGCAGCCCTCAGGGGGTGGCCGTAGGGCAGCCCCAGCATTTT. Its protein is CASSPQGVAVGQPQHF.

This clonotype was observed many times. This rearrangement joins TRBV20-1 to TRBJ2-1; TRBD2 agrees at 9 bases. V shed 0 bases, J shed 3 bases, and the junction held 3 bases outside the gene matches. CDR1 is DFQATT and CDR2 is SNEGSKA in the germline V gene (reference sequence). The CDR3 has 15 amino acids. The CDR3 DNA is TGCAGTGCTAGAGAACGCGGGAGGGACTACAATGAGCAGTTCTTC. It is translated as CSARERGRDYNEQFF.

The rearrangement joins TRBV7-9 to TRBJ2-1, with TRBD2 matching 7 bases. V was pared by 1 base and J by 2 bases, with 8 bases of the junction left unmatched. Germline lookup yields CDR1 SEHNR and CDR2 FQNEAQ (reference sequence). The CDR3 has 17 amino acids. CDR3 sequence reads: CASSLGDGLVTYNEQFF. The CDR3 region has the DNA TGTGCCAGCAGCTTAGGAGATGGACTAGTAACCTACAATGAGCAGTTCTTC.

This clonotype was counted between two and nine times. At one end the junction does not follow the germline gene, possibly because of a read error. This CDR3 reads CASSPSGGSYEQHF. CDR3 coding DNA: TGTGCCAGCAGCCCTTCCGGTGGCTCCTACGAGCAGCACTTC. The genes are TRBV6-2 or TRBV6-3 and TRBJ2-7; D remains ambiguous. Germline loops: CDR1 MNHEY, CDR2 SVGEGT. The CDR3 is 14 residues long.

V gene TRBV28 combines with J gene TRBJ2-3, with 11 positions matching TRBD2. With V trimmed by 6 bases and J by 2 bases, 10 bases remained unmatched. The CDR3 totals 17 residues. Germline V gene lookup returns CDR1 MDHEN and CDR2 SYDVKM. CDR3 loop: CASRLKTSGADTDTQYF. In DNA form, the CDR3 reads TGTGCCAGCAGACTTAAGACTAGCGGGGCAGACACAGATACGCAGTATTTT.

This clonotype was counted only a few times. Given a much more abundant clone one base away, this may be a read error. The rearrangement joins TRBV7-9 to TRBJ2-7; 14 positions agree with TRBD2. CDR3 length equals 17 residues. Trimming took 6 bases from V and 0 from J; bases not matched to a gene: 7. Germline V CDR1 and CDR2: SEHNR, FQNEAQ (reference sequence). The CDR3 DNA is TGTGCCAGCAGACCCGGGACTAGCGGGGGCGACTCCTACGAGCAGTACTTC. This sequence encodes CASRPGTSGGDSYEQYF.

This clonotype was detected a few times. The V and J genes are TRBV27 and TRBJ2-7, with a tentative D call TRBD2 (7 bases). Trimming removed 2 bases at V and 5 bases at J, with 13 bases between. The CDR3 contains 14 residues. CDR1 is MNHEY and CDR2 is SMNVEV in the germline V gene (reference sequence). The CDR3 reads CASSLIGGGDEQYF. In DNA form, the CDR3 reads TGTGCCAGCAGTTTAATAGGGGGAGGGGACGAGCAGTACTTC.

The V and J genes are TRBV24-1 and TRBJ2-3, with D perhaps matching TRBD1 or TRBD2 (6 bases each). The CDR3 consists of 16 residues. Trimming stripped 1 base from V and 2 bases from J, with 12 bases between. CDR1 and CDR2 (germline): KGHDR, SFDVKD. CDR3 in amino acids: CATSDLGGGNTDTQYF. CDR3 DNA sequence: TGTGCCACCAGTGATTTAGGGGGAGGAAACACAGATACGCAGTATTTT.

This clonotype was recorded many times. The gene calls are TRBV30 and TRBJ2-1; D may be TRBD2 (5 bases). The CDR3 has 14 amino acids. Trimming took 3 bases from V and 4 from J, leaving 13 bases between them. Germline lookup yields CDR1 GTSNPN and CDR2 SVGIG (reference sequence). The CDR3 sequence is CAWREARKYNEQFF. The CDR3 nucleotides are TGTGCCTGGAGGGAGGCCAGAAAGTACAATGAGCAGTTCTTC.

This clonotype was detected many times. The V call is TRBV24-1, the J call TRBJ2-1; D not certain. The V and J ends lost 5 bases and 7 bases respectively, with 17 bases between them. The length of the CDR3 is 15 residues. Per germline, CDR1 KGHDR and CDR2 SFDVKD. CDR3: CATSGVESPENEQFF. CDR3 nucleotides: TGTGCCACCAGTGGGGTTGAAAGCCCGGAAAATGAGCAGTTCTTC.

The chain is built from TRBV4-3 and TRBJ1-1; the D is unclear. The CDR3 contains 13 residues. Looked up from germline, CDR1 is LGHNA and CDR2 is YSLEER. With 4 bases removed from V and 3 bases from J, the gap between germline ends came to 9 bases. The CDR3 spells CASSRAFYTEAFF. CDR3 bases: TGCGCCAGCAGCCGTGCCTTTTACACTGAAGCTTTCTTT.

This clonotype appeared a few times. The rearrangement links TRBV13 to TRBJ2-4; D is unclear. CDR3 length: 17 amino acids. V dropped 2 bases and J dropped 1 base, with 15 bases sitting between them. Per germline, CDR1 PRHDT and CDR2 FYEKMQ (reference sequence). This chain's CDR3 is CASSLPYLDTAKNIQYF. CDR3 nucleotide sequence: TGTGCCAGCAGCTTACCCTACCTAGACACGGCCAAAAACATTCAGTACTTC.

The chain recombines TRBV20-1 with TRBJ2-1, with 13 bases lining up with TRBD2. Trimming at V came to 6 bases and at J to 4 bases, leaving 6 bases not matched to a gene. In germline, CDR1 is DFQATT, CDR2 SNEGSKA (reference sequence). The CDR3 spans 15 residues. The CDR3 DNA sequence: TGCAGTGCAGCCGGGACTAGCGGGAAGTACAATGAGCAGTTCTTC. Amino acid sequence: CSAAGTSGKYNEQFF.

This clonotype has at least ten counts. V gene TRBV11-3 combines with J gene TRBJ2-2; no firm D call. Germline CDR1 reads SGHNT; CDR2 reads YENEEA. V was trimmed by 2 bases and J by 0 bases, leaving 4 bases between them. The CDR3 is made up of 14 amino acids. In nucleotides, the CDR3 is TGTGCCAGCAGCTTACGAACGAACACCGGGGAGCTGTTTTTT. This encodes CASSLRTNTGELFF.

This clonotype was found many times. The chain carries TRBV27 and TRBJ2-7; no clear D gene. The CDR3 contains 14 residues. V shed 4 bases and J shed 0 bases, with 10 bases lying between them. Germline V gives CDR1 MNHEY, CDR2 SMNVEV (reference sequence). CDR3 loop: CASSSLAFSYEQYF. DNA for the CDR3: TGTGCCAGCAGTTCATTAGCCTTCTCCTACGAGCAGTACTTC.

This clonotype was recorded a few times. This chain links TRBV9 with TRBJ2-2, with 10 nucleotides matching TRBD1. The V segment lost 3 bases and the J segment 5 bases; nucleotides outside the gene matches: 7. The CDR3 spans 16 residues. The germline CDR1 and CDR2 sequences are SGDLS and YYNGEE. CDR3 in amino acids: CASSAPGQGLTGELFF. For the CDR3, the DNA is TGTGCCAGCAGCGCCCCGGGACAGGGGTTAACCGGGGAGCTGTTTTTT.